These 9 T cell receptor beta chains share one sample of origin, sequenced in a study of vaccination and CD4 T cells after COVID-19 (dated by TCRdb to between 2021 and 2023). Library generation was performed with PCR. The instrument was an Illumina iSeq 100. DNA from cultured CD4+ T cells underwent TCR sequencing with the Oncomine TCR Beta short-read assay at the Johns Hopkins FTIC core. TCRdb reprocessed the public reads (quality trimming at Q25 with fastp, clone calling with MiXCR) and kept in-frame beta chains. One record per CDR3 amino acid sequence lists the most common genes and DNA. The sample contains approximately 20,000 distinct CDR3 sequences, around 46% of them found a single time. The ten largest clones represent 3% of the sample. This specimen's treatment or condition label, per the study, means: roughly 10-day PBMC culture with coronavirus spike peptide pools or control peptides (ViraFEST assay).

No antigens are known for them. The sequences come from CD4+ T cells from blood, cultured in vitro, collected after SARS-CoV-2 vaccination. Receptor source: a human donor who had recovered from COVID-19.

The chain links TRBV25-1 to TRBJ1-3; 8 bases agree with TRBD1. V was clipped by 4 bases and J by 9 bases; unmatched bases: 5. Germline V gene sequence: CDR1 MGHDK, CDR2 SYGVNS. There are 13 residues in the CDR3. The CDR3 is CASSGTGLGTIYF. CDR3 nucleotide sequence: TGTGCCAGCAGTGGGACAGGGTTAGGCACCATATATTTT.

The chain couples TRBV19 to TRBJ2-6; D remains unclear. The CDR3 runs 16 residues. Trimming took off 3 bases at V and 4 bases at J, with 13 bases between the two ends. The V gene's germline CDR1 is LNHDA and CDR2 SQIVND (reference sequence). Here the CDR3 DNA reads TGTGCCAGTAGTATTCAGACGGGCTCGGGGGCCAACGTCCTGACTTTC. Translated: CASSIQTGSGANVLTF. Full variable domain (missing parts from reference TRBV19 and TRBJ2-6): DGGITQSPKYLFRKEGQNVTLSCEQNLNHDAMYWYRQDPGQGLRLIYYSQIVNDFQKGDIAEGYSVSREKKESFPLTVTSAQKNPTAFYLCASSIQTGSGANVLTFGAGSRLTVL.

V is TRBV19 and J is TRBJ1-1, with 7 bases that match TRBD1. CDR3 size: 14 residues. Germline loops: CDR1 LNHDA, CDR2 SQIVND (reference sequence). J was trimmed by 5 bases and V by 5 bases; bases with no gene match: 8. The CDR3 reads CASSSQGIKTEAFF. CDR3 in DNA: TGTGCCAGTAGTTCACAGGGGATTAAAACTGAAGCTTTCTTT. The variable domain in full, completed from reference TRBV19 and TRBJ1-1, reads DGGITQSPKYLFRKEGQNVTLSCEQNLNHDAMYWYRQDPGQGLRLIYYSQIVNDFQKGDIAEGYSVSREKKESFPLTVTSAQKNPTAFYLCASSSQGIKTEAFFGQGTRLTVV.

The rearrangement uses TRBV6-5 and TRBJ1-2; TRBD1 agrees at 11 bases. Germline CDR1 MNHEY, CDR2 SVGAGI. Trimming at V came to 6 bases and at J to 5 bases, leaving 5 bases not matched to a gene. This CDR3 spans 14 amino acids. The CDR3 region is CASRYGQGAYGYTF. CDR3 nucleotide sequence: TGTGCCAGCAGATACGGACAGGGGGCATATGGCTACACCTTC.

This clonotype was seen just once. The chain joins TRBV2 to TRBJ2-1; possible D gene TRBD2, 5 bases. CDR1 SNHLY and CDR2 FYNNEI come from the germline V gene. V lost 0 bases and J 5 bases, leaving 8 bases between the germline ends. The CDR3 runs 14 residues. The CDR3 here is CASSEAGAHNEQFF. The CDR3 DNA sequence: TGTGCCAGCAGTGAAGCGGGAGCCCACAATGAGCAGTTCTTC.

The rearrangement joins TRBV2 to TRBJ2-7, with TRBD1 identical over 8 bases. Germline V lookup: CDR1 SNHLY, CDR2 FYNNEI. The ends lost 8 bases at V and 1 base at J; junction bases unmatched: 7. This CDR3 has 14 residues. CDR3 loop: CASGDRLVSYEQYF. CDR3 DNA sequence: TGTGCCAGCGGGGACAGGCTAGTATCCTACGAGCAGTACTTC.

The chain couples TRBV27 to TRBJ1-1; D remains ambiguous. This CDR3 comprises 13 residues. The ends were cut back, 2 bases at V and 8 bases at J, with 12 bases in the middle. From germline, CDR1 is MNHEY and CDR2 SMNVEV (reference sequence). The CDR3 reads CASSLIPGWEAFF. The CDR3 DNA reads as TGTGCCAGCAGTTTAATTCCGGGATGGGAAGCTTTCTTT.

The chain joins TRBV25-1 to TRBJ2-1, with 8 nucleotides matching TRBD2. The CDR3 runs 15 residues. V lost 2 bases, J lost 6 bases, and 6 bases stayed unmatched. Germline CDR1 and CDR2: MGHDK and SYGVNS. For the CDR3, the DNA is TGTGCCAGCAGTGAAGGGGGACTAGGGGGCAATGAGCAGTTCTTC. Amino acid sequence: CASSEGGLGGNEQFF.

The rearrangement joins TRBV28 to TRBJ2-7; 8 bases line up with TRBD1. The J segment lost 2 bases and the V segment lost 5 bases, leaving 5 bases of the junction unmatched. Germline-derived CDR1 and CDR2 are MDHEN and SYDVKM. There are 14 residues in the CDR3. In nucleotides, the CDR3 is TGTGCCAGCAGTCCTTCAGGGGGCCCCTACGAGCAGTACTTC. It yields the protein CASSPSGGPYEQYF. The complete variable domain, with remaining parts taken from reference TRBV28 and TRBJ2-7, reads DVKVTQSSRYLVKRTGEKVFLECVQDMDHENMFWYRQDPGLGLRLIYFSYDVKMKEKGDIPEGYSVSREKKERFSLILESASTNQTSMYLCASSPSGGPYEQYFGPGTRLTVT.